This is a list of T cell receptor beta chains from one sample in a study of blood T cell repertoires in COVID-19. Measured with immunoSEQ multiplex PCR; TCRdb has only the in-frame clones, and not every one. Of approximately 85,000 clones in the sample, roughly 87% were seen once. The sample comprised peripheral blood. The receptor set was obtained from a man aged 50-59 years with acute or convalescent COVID-19. Each CDR3 is given with its conserved first and last residue. D genes are given only for firm matches. The size field is filled for only some rows; it gives once, few, many or a size class.

V	J	D	size	CDR3	DNA
TRBV3-1/TRBV3-2	TRBJ2-3	TRBD2	.	CASSQDVLAGDTQYF	TGTGCCAGCAGCCAAGATGTCCTAGCGGGAGATACGCAGTATTTT
TRBV3-1/TRBV3-2	TRBJ2-5	.	.	CASSSRTPGGGSQYF	TGTGCCAGCAGCTCGCGGACCCCCGGGGGAGGAAGCCAGTACTTC
TRBV2	TRBJ1-4	.	.	CASSDGGTLRRATNEKLFF	TGTGCCAGCAGTGACGGAGGGACCCTAAGGCGGGCAACTAATGAAAAACTGTTTTTT
TRBV14	TRBJ2-7	.	.	CASSPWTVSGEQYF	TGTGCCAGCAGCCCCTGGACAGTCTCGGGCGAGCAGTACTTC
TRBV28	TRBJ1-5	.	.	CASTRGGVGQPQHF	TGTGCCAGCACTAGAGGGGGTGTCGGTCAGCCCCAGCATTTT
TRBV6-2/TRBV6-3	TRBJ2-1	TRBD2	.	CASSTFRLAGYNEQFF	TGTGCCAGCAGTACGTTCCGGCTAGCGGGTTACAATGAGCAGTTCTTC
TRBV19	TRBJ1-6	TRBD1	.	CASSMGQDNSPLHF	TGTGCCAGTAGTATGGGACAGGATAATTCACCCCTCCACTTT
TRBV7-2	TRBJ2-7	.	once	CASSFYIGTETYEQYF	TGTGCCAGCAGCTTCTACATCGGGACTGAGACCTACGAGCAGTACTTC
TRBV7-2	TRBJ1-6	.	.	CASSLGFQGSSPLHF	TGTGCCAGCAGCTTAGGTTTCCAGGGTAGTTCACCCCTCCACTTT
TRBV14	TRBJ2-7	.	once	CASSRVASASYEQYF	TGTGCCAGCAGCCGAGTGGCTAGCGCGTCCTACGAGCAGTACTTC
TRBV6-1	TRBJ2-2	TRBD1	.	CASRELLGQGQSGELFF	TGTGCCAGCAGGGAACTTTTAGGACAGGGACAGAGCGGGGAGCTGTTTTTT
TRBV7-3	TRBJ2-2	.	.	CASSPLGGTGELFF	TGTGCCAGCAGCCCCCTGGGGGGCACCGGGGAGCTGTTTTTT
TRBV3-1/TRBV3-2	TRBJ2-5	.	.	CASSQACQETQYF	TGTGCCAGCAGCCAAGCTTGTCAAGAGACCCAGTACTTC
TRBV7-8	TRBJ2-7	.	.	CASSPAPRYEQYF	TGTGCCAGCAGCCCAGCTCCGCGGTACGAGCAGTACTTC
TRBV4-1	TRBJ2-7	.	.	CASSPHLEIDLSYEQYF	TGCGCCAGCAGCCCCCACCTAGAGATAGATTTGTCCTACGAGCAGTACTTC
TRBV3-1/TRBV3-2	TRBJ2-1	TRBD1	.	CASSQLGQASSYNEQFF	TGTGCCAGCAGCCAATTAGGACAGGCGAGCTCCTACAATGAGCAGTTCTTC
TRBV5-4	TRBJ2-3	.	.	CASSLDRNTDTQYF	TGTGCCAGCAGCTTGGACAGGAACACAGATACGCAGTATTTT
TRBV7-6	TRBJ2-2	TRBD1	.	CASRWTGNTGELFF	TGTGCCAGCAGATGGACAGGGAACACCGGGGAGCTGTTTTTT
TRBV28	TRBJ1-2	TRBD1	.	CASSLAGQGHHGYTF	TGTGCCAGCAGTTTAGCGGGACAGGGACATCATGGCTACACCTTC
TRBV19	TRBJ1-1	.	.	CASRTVSVSDTEAFF	TGTGCCAGTAGAACAGTCAGTGTGTCGGACACTGAAGCTTTCTTT
TRBV19	TRBJ2-7	TRBD1	few	CASSIARTGVNEQYF	TGTGCCAGTAGTATAGCTAGGACAGGGGTTAACGAGCAGTACTTC
TRBV11-2	TRBJ1-2	TRBD1	.	CASSPRPRTGGPYGYTF	TGTGCCAGCAGCCCAAGGCCGCGGACAGGCGGACCCTATGGCTACACCTTC